One sample yielded the 7 T cell receptor beta chains listed below, sequenced in a study of T cell repertoires in cytomegalovirus infection. TCRdb fed the reads into MiXCR, producing one record per CDR3 protein. The data hold fewer than 350,000 distinct CDR3 sequences, with 25% to 35% observed a single time. No antigen is known for these receptors. The sequenced sample was cultured PBMCs, obtained from culture after CMV antigen stimulation. The receptors here all came from a human donor in good health (CMV status not recorded). Some clones in this sample may be carry-over from other donors' samples.

This clonotype was counted only a few times. Here the CDR3 DNA reads TGTGCCAGCAGTTCCCTTTTGAGCGGGAGCTCCTACGAGCAGTACTTC. Its protein product is CASSSLLSGSSYEQYF. This sequence joins TRBV12-3 or TRBV12-4 and TRBJ2-7; 8 bases map to TRBD2. The CDR3 consists of 16 residues. Germline trimming cut 4 bases from V and 0 bases from J; bases unmatched to any gene: 8.

V and J are TRBV9 and TRBJ2-1, with 8 bases fitting TRBD1. Germline CDR1 SGDLS, CDR2 YYNGEE. Losses at the gene ends were 0 bases for V and 3 bases for J; bases not matched to a gene: 2. The CDR3 spans 15 residues. This chain's CDR3 is CASSVGQGNYNEQFF. The CDR3 bases are TGTGCCAGCAGCGTAGGACAGGGGAACTACAATGAGCAGTTCTTC.

Only a few counts were recorded for this clonotype. V usage is TRBV14 and J usage is TRBJ1-2; no clear D. The CDR3 has 14 residues. Trimming took 3 bases from V and 1 from J, leaving 9 bases between them. CDR1 is SGHDN, CDR2 FVKESK, per germline. This chain's CDR3 is CASSHRAGNYGYTF. Written as DNA, the CDR3 is TGTGCCAGCAGCCACCGAGCCGGTAACTATGGCTACACCTTC.

The rearrangement links TRBV19 to TRBJ1-5; 9 bases are shared with TRBD1. The CDR3 runs to 14 residues. V shed 6 bases and J 7 bases; nucleotides not matched to a gene: 7. Germline V CDR1 and CDR2: LNHDA, SQIVND (reference sequence). The CDR3 sequence: CASRKQGAKQPQHF. CDR3 coding DNA: TGTGCCAGTAGAAAACAGGGGGCGAAGCAGCCCCAGCATTTT. Combining the CDR3 with reference TRBV19 and TRBJ1-5 gives the whole variable domain DGGITQSPKYLFRKEGQNVTLSCEQNLNHDAMYWYRQDPGQGLRLIYYSQIVNDFQKGDIAEGYSVSREKKESFPLTVTSAQKNPTAFYLCASRKQGAKQPQHFGDGTRLSIL.

This clonotype was recorded a few times. The chain is built from TRBV12-3 or TRBV12-4 and TRBJ2-7, with D uncertain. The CDR3 extends over 12 amino acids. Trimming took off 6 bases at V and 2 bases at J, with 8 bases between the two ends. This CDR3 reads CASRWGTYEQYF. In DNA, the CDR3 is TGTGCCAGCAGATGGGGTACCTACGAGCAGTACTTC.

The chain is built from TRBV10-3 and TRBJ1-2; TRBD1 aligns across 7 bases. The CDR3 length is 14 residues. Trimming cost V 8 bases and J 0 bases; bases outside gene matches: 6. The germline V gene has CDR1 ENHRY and CDR2 SYGVKD. The CDR3 region is CAIQPGQTNYGYTF. CDR3 sequence (DNA): TGTGCCATCCAGCCGGGACAGACTAACTATGGCTACACCTTC.

The chain joins TRBV6-8 to TRBJ2-7; TRBD2 agrees at 13 bases. Germline lookup yields CDR1 MNHGY and CDR2 SAAAGT. The trim removed 4 bases at V and 6 bases at J, leaving 6 bases unmatched. This CDR3 region has 15 residues. The CDR3 DNA follows: TGTGCCAGCAGTTCTCTGGGACTAGCGGGACGCGAGCAGTACTTC. Protein product: CASSSLGLAGREQYF.